The rows below give T cell receptor beta chains drawn from one sample of a study of blood T cell repertoires in COVID-19. Some clones are missing from TCRdb's copy, which holds only in-frame ones; the method was immunoSEQ multiplex PCR. The repertoire holds approximately 270,000 clones, with 80% to 85% as singletons. Sequencing was carried out using peripheral blood. Every receptor here comes from a person between 70 and 80 years old with COVID-19, enrolled during active disease. CDR3s include the opening cysteine and the closing phenylalanine or tryptophan. A D gene is named only where the DNA matches it firmly. Clone size appears in some rows only: once, few, many, or a class for an expanded clone.

J gene,V gene,D gene,clone size,CDR3 DNA,CDR3 protein
TRBJ1-5,TRBV30,.,.,TGTGCCTGGAGTCCTAGAAATAGCAATCAGCCCCAGCATTTT,CAWSPRNSNQPQHF
TRBJ1-2,TRBV28,.,.,TGTGCCAGCAGTTTTCAGGGTCGCAACTATGGCTACACCTTC,CASSFQGRNYGYTF
TRBJ1-1,TRBV7-3,.,few,TGTGCCAGCAGCCCCCGGGCAGGGCAGAACACTGAAGCTTTCTTT,CASSPRAGQNTEAFF
TRBJ2-1,TRBV5-8,.,once,TGTGCCAGCAGCTTGGACAGAAACAATGAGCAGTTCTTC,CASSLDRNNEQFF
TRBJ2-7,TRBV15,TRBD1,.,TGTGCCACCAGCCGAGCCGGGACAGGGGGTTACGAGCAGTACTTC,CATSRAGTGGYEQYF
TRBJ1-1,TRBV19,.,.,TGTGCCAGTAGTATTGGGGGCAGATTTGCTGGGTGGGTCACTGAAGCTTTCTTT,CASSIGGRFAGWVTEAFF
TRBJ1-6,TRBV28,TRBD1,.,TGTGCCAGCAGCCAGGACAGGGAAAATTCACCCCTCCACTTT,CASSQDRENSPLHF
TRBJ1-2,TRBV28,.,once,TGTGCCAGCAGTTTACTCTTGTCTTCGGCAGGGCTATATGGCTACACCTTC,CASSLLLSSAGLYGYTF
TRBJ2-7,TRBV7-2,.,once,TGTGCCAGCAGCTCCCAACCGACAGGAAGTTACGAGCAGTACTTC,CASSSQPTGSYEQYF
TRBJ2-3,TRBV24-1,.,once,TGTGCCACCAGTGACCCACTACCGACTAGCACAGATACGCAGTATTTT,CATSDPLPTSTDTQYF
TRBJ2-1,TRBV12-3/TRBV12-4,.,.,TGTGCCAGCAGGGACTCAAATGAGCAGTTCTTC,CASRDSNEQFF
TRBJ2-2,TRBV4-3,.,many,TGCGCCAGCAGCCAAAGTTGGCAGACCGGGGAGCTGTTTTTT,CASSQSWQTGELFF
TRBJ1-6,TRBV30,.,.,TGTGCCTGGAGTGGAACAGGGCTACCCCTCCACTTT,CAWSGTGLPLHF
TRBJ2-3,TRBV5-1,.,.,TGCGCCAGCAGCCCCGGGAGTCCAGATACGCAGTATTTT,CASSPGSPDTQYF
TRBJ1-6,TRBV28,.,.,TGTGCCAGCACTCCGGATCAGGGGATAAATTCACCCCTCCACTTT,CASTPDQGINSPLHF
TRBJ1-6,TRBV7-8,.,.,TGTGCCAGCAGCTTAGCGGGCTCCAGGGGCGCGGGTTCACCCCTCCACTTT,CASSLAGSRGAGSPLHF
TRBJ2-6,TRBV28,TRBD1,.,TGTGCCAGCACTCGGACAGGGGCTTTCTCTGGGGCCAACGTCCTGACTTTC,CASTRTGAFSGANVLTF
TRBJ2-2,TRBV18,.,.,TGTGCCAGCTCACCACCGGGACACCAGAGAAACACCGGGGAGCTGTTTTTT,CASSPPGHQRNTGELFF
TRBJ1-1,TRBV2,TRBD1,.,TGTGCCAGCAGGGACTCTCCCAGGGGGGTAGCTTTCTTT,CASRDSPRGVAFF
TRBJ1-1,TRBV7-2,.,.,TGTGCCAGCAGCTGGAACGGAGACACTGAAGCTTTCTTT,CASSWNGDTEAFF
TRBJ2-5,TRBV5-6,.,.,TGTGCCAGCAGCTTGGCGCGGGGTGGTGTAAAGACCCAGTACTTC,CASSLARGGVKTQYF
TRBJ2-1,TRBV11-2,.,.,TGTGCCAGCAGCTCGGACAGTCCCTCAAAGCAGTTCTTC,CASSSDSPSKQFF
TRBJ2-5,TRBV27,TRBD2,.,TGTGCCAGCAGTTTTGTAGCGGGAGTTGAGACCCAGTACTTC,CASSFVAGVETQYF
TRBJ2-5,TRBV28,TRBD2,.,TGTGCCAGCACCATTGGCGGGGGGAGGGAGACCCAGTACTTC,CASTIGGGRETQYF
TRBJ2-7,TRBV19,.,.,TGTGCCAGTAAGCAAGACTACGAGCAGTACTTC,CASKQDYEQYF
TRBJ1-1,TRBV7-3,.,.,TGTGCCAGCAGTCGAGACAGAGCTAACACTGAAGCTTTCTTT,CASSRDRANTEAFF
TRBJ2-5,TRBV7-3,TRBD1,.,TGTGCCAGCAGCTTCGGGGACAGGGGGGAGACCCAGTACTTC,CASSFGDRGETQYF
TRBJ2-3,TRBV7-9,TRBD1,.,TGTGCCAGCAGCTCAACAGGGGAGAGCACAGATACGCAGTATTTT,CASSSTGESTDTQYF
TRBJ2-7,TRBV18,TRBD1,.,TGTGCCAGCTCACCAGGGGCAGGGGGCGAGCAGTACTTC,CASSPGAGGEQYF
TRBJ2-7,TRBV6-2/TRBV6-3,TRBD2,many,TGTGCCAGCAGTCGTGGACTAGCGGGGGACGAGCAGTACTTC,CASSRGLAGDEQYF
TRBJ2-5,TRBV7-9,.,.,TGTGCCAGCAGCTTTTCGGGAGTCACGGAGACCCAGTACTTC,CASSFSGVTETQYF
TRBJ2-7,TRBV4-1,TRBD1,few,TGCGCCAGCAGCCCCCGCCAGGGGGCTGCCTCCTACGAGCAGTACTTC,CASSPRQGAASYEQYF
TRBJ2-1,TRBV2,.,.,TGTGCCAGCAGTCGCACGGGCAATGAGCAGTTCTTC,CASSRTGNEQFF
TRBJ2-2,TRBV5-4,TRBD1,.,TGTGCCAGCAGCTTACCGACAGGGGGCAGCGGGGAGCTGTTTTTT,CASSLPTGGSGELFF
TRBJ1-6,TRBV12-3/TRBV12-4,TRBD1,.,TGTGCCAGCAGTTTGACAGGGTCTTCACCCCTCCACTTT,CASSLTGSSPLHF
TRBJ1-5,TRBV6-1,.,few,TGTGCCAGCAGTGACCGTCACGGCAACAGTCAGCCCCAGCATTTT,CASSDRHGNSQPQHF
TRBJ2-7,TRBV27,.,.,TGTGCCAGCAGATTAGGACAGACCTACGAGCAGTACTTC,CASRLGQTYEQYF
TRBJ2-3,TRBV5-5,.,.,TGTGCCAGCAGCTTCCAGGGGTTCACAGATACGCAGTATTTT,CASSFQGFTDTQYF
TRBJ2-6,TRBV6-5,.,.,TGTGCCAGCAGTTACTCAGAGAGCTCCGGGGCCAACGTCCTGACTTTC,CASSYSESSGANVLTF
TRBJ1-2,TRBV29-1,TRBD1,many,TGCAGCGCCGGGACAGACGGCTACACCTTC,CSAGTDGYTF
TRBJ2-7,TRBV30,TRBD2,many,TGTGCCTGGAGTGTCTGGCGGGAGGGAGAGCAGTACTTC,CAWSVWREGEQYF
TRBJ2-7,TRBV4-1,TRBD2,.,TGCGCCAGCAGCCAAGATTGGAGTAGCGGGAGGGAGCAGTACTTC,CASSQDWSSGREQYF
TRBJ1-2,TRBV18,TRBD1,once,TGTGCCAGCTCACTTTCGGGACAGGACTATGGCTACACCTTC,CASSLSGQDYGYTF
TRBJ1-1,TRBV18,.,.,TGTGCCAGCTCACCCGAATCAGGGGACACTGAAGCTTTCTTT,CASSPESGDTEAFF
TRBJ2-5,TRBV12-3/TRBV12-4,.,once,TGTGCCAGCAGAGACAGTATGCAAGAGACCCAGTACTTC,CASRDSMQETQYF
TRBJ1-1,TRBV2,.,.,TGTGCCAGCAGTGAGGGGGGAGTCACTGAAGCTTTCTTT,CASSEGGVTEAFF
TRBJ2-5,TRBV5-1,.,.,TGCGCCAGCAGCTTGGACGGACAGCAGAAAGAGACCCAGTACTTC,CASSLDGQQKETQYF
TRBJ1-2,TRBV6-2/TRBV6-3,.,.,TGTGCCAGCAGTTACTCGGGCAGGCGAGGCTACACCTTC,CASSYSGRRGYTF
TRBJ1-3,TRBV19,.,.,TGTGCCAGTAGTACCGGACAGCCCTCTGGAAACACCATATATTTT,CASSTGQPSGNTIYF
TRBJ1-4,TRBV7-2,TRBD1,.,TGTGCCAGCAGCTTAGACGACAGGGCAAAACTGTTTTTT,CASSLDDRAKLFF
TRBJ2-1,TRBV7-2,TRBD2,.,TGTGCCAGCAGCTGGGGACTAGCGGGACTGGATGAGCAGTTCTTC,CASSWGLAGLDEQFF
TRBJ2-1,TRBV6-7,.,.,TGTGCCAGCAGTTACACACCAGGGTCCCGTAATGAGCAGTTCTTC,CASSYTPGSRNEQFF
TRBJ2-7,TRBV27,TRBD2,.,TGTGCCAGCAGCCCTCGAAAGGACGGACTAGCGGGAGTCTACGAGCAGTACTTC,CASSPRKDGLAGVYEQYF
TRBJ2-3,TRBV7-3,.,.,TGTGCCAGCAGCCCCTCAGAGCGCGGTACGCAGTATTTT,CASSPSERGTQYF
TRBJ2-2,TRBV7-2,.,.,TGTGCCAGCAGCTTAGTGATGCGGATTAACACCGGGGAGCTGTTTTTT,CASSLVMRINTGELFF
TRBJ1-5,TRBV5-6,TRBD1,.,TGTGCCAGCAGCGGCCGGACAGGGGTTCAGCCCCAGCATTTT,CASSGRTGVQPQHF
TRBJ2-1,TRBV4-3,.,.,TGCGCCAGCAGCCAAGAAGACGGGGTTTTTCGGCAGTTCTTC,CASSQEDGVFRQFF
TRBJ2-7,TRBV10-3,.,.,TGTGCCATCAGTGAGAAGGAGGGCGGGCAGTACTTC,CAISEKEGGQYF